The clone carrying this T cell receptor (beta chain) showed up just a few times. The antigen remains unidentified. The data originate from a study of T cells after yellow fever vaccination. Regarding the study as a whole: Weaker overall was a secondary response that nonetheless peaked faster, on day 5 versus 15. FACS-sorted repertoires could harbor abundant contaminating bulk-population clonotypes.

TCRdb re-derived calls from the 5' RACE reads in MiXCR, one entry per CDR3 protein. The sample holds roughly 190,000 distinct CDR3 sequences; approximately 10% are singletons and the top ten take around 34%. Germline CDR1 and CDR2: MNHEY and SVGEGT. This CDR3 contains 11 residues. The V end was cut by 10 bases, the J end by 7 bases, with 13 bases between. Specimen: CD8+ T cells sorted from PBMCs, collected 15 days after the yellow fever booster vaccination. The sequence derives from a man aged 18-30 years who received the YFV17D yellow fever vaccine. The V call is TRBV6-2 or TRBV6-3, the J call TRBJ1-1; the D gene is possibly TRBD1 (6 bases). CDR3 sequence reads: CAIIGQSEAFF. The CDR3 region has the DNA TGTGCCATCATAGGACAGAGTGAAGCTTTCTTT.